This passage covers 14 T cell receptor beta chains from one sample sequenced in a study of OX40 agonist ivuxolimab in advanced cancers. Some clones are missing from TCRdb's copy, which holds only in-frame ones; the method was immunoSEQ multiplex PCR. The profile shows about 53,000 clones, approximately 81% of them singletons. The sequencing here drew on CD4+ or CD8+ T cells sorted from blood, taken in a trial of the OX40 agonist ivuxolimab. The source of these receptors is an adult with an advanced solid tumor such as melanoma, head and neck, liver or kidney cancer.

V usage is TRBV19 and J usage is TRBJ2-1; TRBD2 aligns across 11 bases. This CDR3 contains 15 residues. V dropped 0 bases and J dropped 8; count of bases not matched to a gene: 3. CDR1 is LNHDA and CDR2 is SQIVND in the germline V gene (reference sequence). The CDR3 protein is CASSIDGTSGDEQFF. The CDR3 region has the DNA TGTGCCAGTAGTATAGACGGGACTAGCGGCGATGAGCAGTTCTTC.

V and J are TRBV7-3 and TRBJ2-3; 9 bases match TRBD2. CDR3 length: 15 amino acids. The V segment lost 0 bases and the J segment 6 bases; nucleotides outside the gene matches: 4. Per germline, CDR1 SGHTA and CDR2 FQGTGA. The DNA for the CDR3 is TGTGCCAGCAGCTTAACCGGGACTAGCCCGGATACGCAGTATTTT. Protein: CASSLTGTSPDTQYF.

The rearrangement uses TRBV7-9 and TRBJ2-2, with TRBD1 matching over 11 bases. V lost 0 bases, J lost 7 bases, and 4 bases stayed unmatched. Looked up from germline, CDR1 is SEHNR and CDR2 is FQNEAQ (reference sequence). The CDR3 is made up of 16 amino acids. The CDR3: CASSLAGTGGNGELFF. The CDR3 DNA is TGTGCCAGCAGCTTAGCTGGGACAGGGGGTAACGGGGAGCTGTTTTTT. Full variable domain (missing parts from reference TRBV7-9 and TRBJ2-2): DTGVSQNPRHKITKRGQNVTFRCDPISEHNRLYWYRQTLGQGPEFLTYFQNEAQLEKSRLLSDRFSAERPKGSFSTLEIQRTEQGDSAMYLCASSLAGTGGNGELFFGEGSRLTVL.

The genes are TRBV14 and TRBJ1-1, with D unclear. Trimming pared 4 bases from V and 1 base from J, leaving 1 base between. Germline CDR1 is SGHDN and CDR2 is FVKESK. The CDR3 is 11 amino acids. For the CDR3, the DNA is TGTGCCAGCAGCCGGAACACTGAAGCTTTCTTT. This translates into CASSRNTEAFF.

This chain connects TRBV5-8 to TRBJ2-3; the D gene is possibly TRBD2 (5 bases). The CDR3 contains 15 residues. Per the germline V gene, CDR1 is SGHTS and CDR2 is YDEGEE. V dropped 0 bases and J dropped 1 base, with 9 bases sitting between them. CDR3 protein: CASSLASGGTDTQYF. In nucleotides, the CDR3 is TGTGCCAGCAGCTTGGCCAGCGGAGGCACAGATACGCAGTATTTT.

J is TRBJ1-1 and V is TRBV6-1, with D unclear. V gave up 1 base and J gave up 5 bases, with 11 bases separating them. The CDR3 is 14 amino acids. Germline CDR1 and CDR2: MNHNS and SASEGT. For the CDR3, the DNA is TGTGCCAGCAGTGAAGTCCTTAGGGAGACTGAAGCTTTCTTT. It is translated as CASSEVLRETEAFF.

The chain uses TRBV6-5 and TRBJ2-7; D is unresolved. The CDR3 length is 15 residues. V was pared by 0 bases and J by 1 base, with 10 bases between. Germline assignment: CDR1 MNHEY and CDR2 SVGAGI. The CDR3 here is CASSYSTYQSYEQYF. Written as DNA, the CDR3 is TGTGCCAGCAGTTACTCGACTTACCAGTCCTACGAGCAGTACTTC.

The V call is TRBV12-2, the J call TRBJ2-5; TRBD1 is the table's D call, not checked against the DNA. TRBV12-2 corresponds to a pseudogene. The CDR3 spans 17 residues. The CDR3 spells CASRLNLTGQIQETQYF. The CDR3 DNA follows: TGTGCAAGTCGCTTGAACTTGACGGGACAGATCCAAGAGACCCAGTACTTC.

This chain links TRBV29-1 with TRBJ1-2, with D unclear. V was shortened by 3 bases and J by 2 bases, with 7 bases between the two germline ends. The CDR3 spans 12 residues. Germline V gene data show CDR1 as SQVTM and CDR2 as ANQGSEA. The CDR3 here is CSVDWQNYGYTF. In DNA form, the CDR3 reads TGCAGCGTTGATTGGCAGAACTATGGCTACACCTTC.

The rearrangement uses TRBV7-8 and TRBJ2-2; D is unresolved. Trimming stripped 0 bases from V and 2 bases from J, with 10 bases between. This CDR3 spans 16 amino acids. Germline V gene lookup returns CDR1 SGHVS and CDR2 FQNEAQ. The CDR3 DNA sequence: TGTGCCAGCAGCTTAGCGAGTCGGATAAACACCGGGGAGCTGTTTTTT. Its translation: CASSLASRINTGELFF.

The V call is TRBV7-2, the J call TRBJ2-7, with 11 bases lining up with TRBD2. CDR1 and CDR2 (germline): SGHTA, FQGNSA. The CDR3 extends over 17 amino acids. J was trimmed by 4 bases and V by 0 bases; bases with no gene match: 8. CDR3 DNA sequence: TGTGCCAGCAGCTTAGCGGGTAGCGGGAGGGCTATTTACGAGCAGTACTTC. Encoded protein: CASSLAGSGRAIYEQYF.

V usage is TRBV7-3 and J usage is TRBJ2-5, with TRBD2 identical over 9 bases. V trimming: 6 bases; J trimming: 4 bases; junction bases outside the gene matches: 6. This CDR3 contains 14 residues. Germline V gives CDR1 SGHTA, CDR2 FQGTGA. Here the CDR3 reads CASSRGLARETQYF. In nucleotides, the CDR3 is TGTGCCAGCAGTCGAGGACTAGCGCGAGAGACCCAGTACTTC.

This rearrangement joins TRBV5-1 to TRBJ2-7, with 9 nucleotides matching TRBD1. The CDR3 loop spans 14 amino acids. Germline lookup yields CDR1 SGHRS and CDR2 YFSETQ. Germline trimming cut 4 bases from V and 4 bases from J; bases unmatched to any gene: 6. The CDR3 loop reads CASSEGDRAYEQYF. In DNA form, the CDR3 reads TGCGCCAGCAGCGAGGGGGACAGGGCGTACGAGCAGTACTTC.

This chain connects TRBV5-1 to TRBJ1-1; possible D gene TRBD1, 5 bases. Germline loops: CDR1 SGHRS, CDR2 YFSETQ. Trimming removed 2 bases at V and 4 bases at J, with 15 bases between. The CDR3 consists of 15 residues. The CDR3 sequence is CASSFTGDWSTEAFF. Here the CDR3 DNA reads TGCGCCAGCAGCTTCACAGGAGATTGGAGCACTGAAGCTTTCTTT.